A selection of T cell receptor beta chains follows, all from one sample in a study of blood T cell repertoires in COVID-19. TCRdb's copy holds only in-frame clones and misses some; the assay was immunoSEQ multiplex PCR. The sample carries some 50,000 clones, around 84% recorded once. Input material: peripheral blood. These TCRs come from a man aged 50 or older with acute or convalescent COVID-19. CDR3s leave out the opening cysteine and the closing phenylalanine or tryptophan. The order of the fields is V gene, clone size, J gene, CDR3 protein. The listing skips clone size in some rows; elsewhere it reads once, few, many or a size class.

TRBV24-1	NA	TRBJ2-6	ATSGGQADSGANVLT
TRBV9	NA	TRBJ2-1	ASSGLTSGRVDEQF
TRBV7-2	once	TRBJ1-4	ASRDGTGMGKLF
TRBV5-1	NA	TRBJ2-1	ASSFTGLSSYNEQF
TRBV18	NA	TRBJ1-2	ASSLGQGRDYGYT
TRBV5-8	NA	TRBJ1-5	ASSRGTDFNQPQH
TRBV5-1	NA	TRBJ1-2	ASSPFGQGEFGGYT
TRBV5-1	NA	TRBJ2-7	ASSLRTSGGRYEQY
TRBV27	NA	TRBJ2-3	ASSPLAETTDTQY
TRBV6-5	NA	TRBJ1-4	ATEQVATNEKLF
TRBV9	NA	TRBJ2-1	ASSVAVSISNEQF
TRBV2	few	TRBJ2-7	ASSAGTGFHEQY
TRBV18	NA	TRBJ2-3	ASFQASGADTQY
TRBV2	NA	TRBJ2-3	ASRPSLAGGMIDTQY
TRBV2	few	TRBJ2-7	ASSYGQGVTYEQY
TRBV12-3/TRBV12-4	NA	TRBJ1-2	ASSSYREGYT
TRBV9	NA	TRBJ2-1	ASSVGGLYNEQF
TRBV19	NA	TRBJ1-1	ASSPYAGANTEAF
TRBV24-1	NA	TRBJ1-5	ATSDSQRGQPQH
TRBV6-5	NA	TRBJ2-1	ASSYSMKGSYNEQF
TRBV7-9	NA	TRBJ1-5	AVSKGQNQPQH
TRBV5-4	NA	TRBJ2-2	ASSAKGRGTGELF
TRBV27	NA	TRBJ2-7	ASSMSGAYEQY
TRBV19	NA	TRBJ2-5	ASSISGQETQY
TRBV3-1/TRBV3-2	NA	TRBJ2-7	ASSQEGLEGEQY
TRBV27	NA	TRBJ1-6	ASSSSGTASYNSPLH
TRBV7-8	NA	TRBJ2-7	ASSPRGYYEQY
TRBV11-2	NA	TRBJ2-1	ASSLLRVSSYNEQF
TRBV30	NA	TRBJ2-1	AWSAGVLLYNEQF
TRBV5-1	NA	TRBJ1-2	ASSLVEGNGYT
TRBV18	NA	TRBJ1-1	ASSPTESVNTEAF
TRBV7-8	NA	TRBJ1-5	ASSQAIWGGNQPQH
TRBV28	once	TRBJ2-5	ASSLTGLGGGARETQY